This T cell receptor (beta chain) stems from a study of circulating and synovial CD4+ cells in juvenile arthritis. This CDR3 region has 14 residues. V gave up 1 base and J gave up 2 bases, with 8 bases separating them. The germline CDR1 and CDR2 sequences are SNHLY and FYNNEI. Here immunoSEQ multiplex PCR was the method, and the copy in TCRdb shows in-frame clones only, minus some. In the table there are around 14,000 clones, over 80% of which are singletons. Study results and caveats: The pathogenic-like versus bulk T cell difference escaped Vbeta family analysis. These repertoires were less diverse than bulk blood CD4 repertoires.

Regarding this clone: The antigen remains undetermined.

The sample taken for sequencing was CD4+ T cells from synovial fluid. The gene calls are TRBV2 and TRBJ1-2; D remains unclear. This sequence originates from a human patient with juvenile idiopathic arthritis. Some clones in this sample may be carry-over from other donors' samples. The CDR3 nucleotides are TGTGCCAGCAGTGAAGGTGGCAGGAACTATGGCTACACCTTC. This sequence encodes CASSEGGRNYGYTF. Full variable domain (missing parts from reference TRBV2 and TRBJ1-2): EPEVTQTPSHQVTQMGQEVILRCVPISNHLYFYWYRQILGQKVEFLVSFYNNEISEKSEIFDDQFSVERPDGSNFTLKIRSTKLEDSAMYFCASSEGGRNYGYTFGSGTRLTVV.